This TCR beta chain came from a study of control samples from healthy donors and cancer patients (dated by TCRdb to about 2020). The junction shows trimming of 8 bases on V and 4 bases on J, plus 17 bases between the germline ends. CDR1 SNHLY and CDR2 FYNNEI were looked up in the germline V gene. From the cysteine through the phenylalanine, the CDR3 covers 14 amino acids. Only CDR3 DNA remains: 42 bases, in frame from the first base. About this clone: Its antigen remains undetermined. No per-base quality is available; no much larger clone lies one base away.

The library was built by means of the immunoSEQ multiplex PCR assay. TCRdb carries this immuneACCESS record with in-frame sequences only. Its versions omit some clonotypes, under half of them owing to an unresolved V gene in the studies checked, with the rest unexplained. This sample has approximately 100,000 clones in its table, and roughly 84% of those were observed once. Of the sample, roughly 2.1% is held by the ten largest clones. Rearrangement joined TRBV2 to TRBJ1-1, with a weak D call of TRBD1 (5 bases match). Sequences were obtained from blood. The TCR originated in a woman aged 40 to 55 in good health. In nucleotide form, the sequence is TGTGCCAGCGACAAAGAATCAGGGATCACTGAAGCTTTCTTT. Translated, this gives CASDKESGITEAFF. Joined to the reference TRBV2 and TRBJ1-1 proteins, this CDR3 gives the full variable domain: EPEVTQTPSHQVTQMGQEVILRCVPISNHLYFYWYRQILGQKVEFLVSFYNNEISEKSEIFDDQFSVERPDGSNFTLKIRSTKLEDSAMYFCASDKESGITEAFFGQGTRLTVV.